This is a list of T cell receptor beta chains from one sample in a study of blood T cells in healthy people across ages. In TCRdb, the 5' RACE reads were re-called with MiXCR into one record per CDR3 protein. The data contain almost 300,000 distinct CDR3 sequences, around 27% of them seen just once; the ten biggest clones take up over 25%. The specimen was blood. The receptor source for this set is a woman in her 70s in good health. Both conserved end residues are part of each CDR3. D genes are given only for firm matches. Not every row has a clone size; where given, it reads once, few, many or a size class.

J: TRBJ2-5
V: TRBV20-1
D: TRBD1
length: 12
size: .
DNA: TGCAGTGCTACGGACAGGCTGGAGACCCAGTACTTC
CDR3: CSATDRLETQYF

J: TRBJ2-7
V: TRBV28
D: TRBD2
length: 15
size: .
DNA: TGTGCCAGCAGTAAATCCGGGACTACGACCTACGAGCAGTACTTC
CDR3: CASSKSGTTTYEQYF

J: TRBJ2-5
V: TRBV5-1
D: .
length: 15
size: many
DNA: TGCGCCAGCAGCTTGGGACAATCAGGGAGAGAGACCCAGTACTTC
CDR3: CASSLGQSGRETQYF

J: TRBJ2-7
V: TRBV27
D: .
length: 16
size: few
DNA: TGTGCCAGCAGTTTGAGGGAGCCCGATTACTCCTACGAGCAGTACTTC
CDR3: CASSLREPDYSYEQYF

J: TRBJ2-1
V: TRBV29-1
D: TRBD2
length: 14
size: .
DNA: TGCAGCGTTGAACTAGCGGGAGGTGGGTATGAGCAGTTCTTC
CDR3: CSVELAGGGYEQFF

J: TRBJ2-4
V: TRBV7-2
D: TRBD1
length: 14
size: .
DNA: TGTGCCAGCAGCCTAGGGACAGGAATTGCCATTCAGTACTTC
CDR3: CASSLGTGIAIQYF

J: TRBJ1-2
V: TRBV27
D: .
length: 15
size: .
DNA: TGTGCCAGCAGTCTCTCCTCGGGGTTCGGCTATGGCTACACCTTC
CDR3: CASSLSSGFGYGYTF

J: TRBJ1-2
V: TRBV20-1
D: .
length: 13
size: .
DNA: TGCAGTGCTAGGGGCCCGGAAGTAGATGGCTACACCTTC
CDR3: CSARGPEVDGYTF

J: TRBJ2-7
V: TRBV27
D: TRBD1
length: 15
size: .
DNA: TGTGCCAGCAGTACCGGACAGGGCCTACAGAAGGAGCAGTACTTC
CDR3: CASSTGQGLQKEQYF

J: TRBJ2-2
V: TRBV19
D: .
length: 18
size: .
DNA: TGTGCCAGTAGCATCCGCCAGGGTAGCGGAAAGAACACCGGGGGGCTGTTTTTT
CDR3: CASSIRQGSGKNTGGLFF

J: TRBJ1-2
V: TRBV20-1
D: .
length: 16
size: .
DNA: TGCAGTGCTAGACCGAACCAGGGCCGGTGGAACTATGGCTACACCTTC
CDR3: CSARPNQGRWNYGYTF